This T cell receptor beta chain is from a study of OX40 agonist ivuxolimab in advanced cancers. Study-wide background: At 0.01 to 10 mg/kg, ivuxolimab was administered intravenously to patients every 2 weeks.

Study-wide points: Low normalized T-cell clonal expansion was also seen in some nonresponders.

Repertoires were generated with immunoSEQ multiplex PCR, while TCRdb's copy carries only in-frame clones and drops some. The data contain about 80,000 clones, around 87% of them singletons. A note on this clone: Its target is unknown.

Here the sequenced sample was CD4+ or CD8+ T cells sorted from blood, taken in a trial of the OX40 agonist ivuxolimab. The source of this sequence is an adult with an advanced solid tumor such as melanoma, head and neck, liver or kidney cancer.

The CDR3 region is CAGTGGVDEQYF. CDR3 coding DNA: TGTGCCGGCACCGGGGGGGTCGACGAGCAGTACTTC. This chain connects TRBV28 to TRBJ2-7, with 8 bases that match TRBD2. The CDR3 sequence is 12 residues long. V lost 11 bases, J lost 5 bases, and 8 bases stayed unmatched. Germline CDR1 reads MDHEN; CDR2 reads SYDVKM.